This entry features one T cell receptor beta chain sequence. Its antigen remains unknown. Trimming at V came to 0 bases and at J to 4 bases, leaving 13 bases not matched to a gene. CDR1 DFQATT and CDR2 SNEGSKA come from the germline V gene (reference sequence). The CDR3 is 19 residues long. The sample is drawn from a study of CD8+CD57+ T cells in acquired aplastic anemia. At the level of the study: The DNA of sorted CD4+ and CD8+ cells averaged about 3 ug. The study's findings and limits: CD8+ Simpson's diversity in patients was not significantly different from that in controls.

Researchers used genomic DNA as the template to profile TCR beta VDJ and CDR3. TCRdb passed the reads through MiXCR, listing each CDR3 protein once. The sample holds roughly 200,000 distinct CDR3 sequences; about 60% are singletons and the top ten take around 50%. Individuals selected for sequencing had exhibited CD8+CD57+ cell expansion on flow cytometry. A severe acquired aplastic anemia diagnosis applied to all patients. V is TRBV20-1 and J is TRBJ2-1, with 12 bases aligning to TRBD2. This receptor was obtained from a human donor with aplastic anemia. Source material: sorted CD4+, CD8+, or CD8+CD57+ T cells (not recorded which) from PBMCs. Here the CDR3 DNA reads TGCAGTGCTAGAGATAAGCTAGCGGGGGGGCGCAGCTGGTACAATGAGCAGTTCTTC. Its translation is CSARDKLAGGRSWYNEQFF.